The 5 T cell receptor beta chains below come from one sample, sequenced in a study of cytomegalovirus exposure and HLA in healthy donors listed by TCRdb under 2017. Library construction relied on the immunoSEQ multiplex PCR assay. The multiplex PCR relied on a mix of 60 forward primers for TCR Vbeta segments and 13 reverse primers for TCR Jbeta segments. TCRdb mirrors the immuneACCESS table, restricted to in-frame sequences. Some clones are absent from its copies; in checked studies, under half trace to an unresolved V gene, and the reason for the others is unknown. The sample table shows about 150,000 clones, and 85% to 90% are seen once. Together, the top ten hold 4.5% to 6.5% of the sample. Sequences were obtained from PBMCs. The receptors here all came from a woman aged 25 to 39 in good health and CMV-seronegative.

This chain connects TRBV4-3 to TRBJ2-5; TRBD1 matches 9 bases. Matching the DNA end better, TRBJ2-7 makes the J call doubtful. CDR3 length: 13 amino acids. Germline-derived CDR1 and CDR2 are LGHNA and YSLEER. CDR3 sequence: CASSRGQGNEQYF. The CDR3, as DNA: TGCGCCAGCAGCCGGGGACAGGGCAACGAGCAGTACTTC.

J is TRBJ2-3 and V is TRBV6-4, with 9 bases identical to TRBD2. Germline V lookup: CDR1 MRHNA, CDR2 SNTAGT. V dropped 3 bases and J dropped 2; count of bases not matched to a gene: 9. This CDR3 spans 17 amino acids. The CDR3, as DNA: TGTGCCAGCAGTGAGCGGGGGGGTCCACCCCACACAGATACGCAGTATTTT. Residues: CASSERGGPPHTDTQYF.

V is TRBV7-9 and J is TRBJ2-5; 7 nucleotides match TRBD1. Germline V gives CDR1 SEHNR, CDR2 FQNEAQ (reference sequence). Unmatched junction bases numbered 14, after V lost 5 bases and J lost 5 bases. The CDR3 spans 16 residues. The CDR3 loop is CASSPPGEGAGETQYF. The CDR3 DNA reads TGTGCCAGCAGCCCCCCCGGTGAGGGGGCGGGTGAGACCCAGTACTTC.

The sample holds one count of this clone. V and J are TRBV7-2 and TRBJ2-7; 7 nucleotides align to TRBD2. Unmatched junction bases numbered 10, after V lost 5 bases and J lost 3 bases. The CDR3 has 15 residues. Germline V gives CDR1 SGHTA, CDR2 FQGNSA. The chain's CDR3 is CASSTRTGTIYEQYF. CDR3 nucleotide sequence: TGTGCCAGCAGCACTCGGACCGGGACTATCTACGAGCAGTACTTC.

This chain connects TRBV4-3 to TRBJ2-7; 8 bases are shared with TRBD2. This CDR3 has 17 residues. After removal of 0 bases from V and 0 bases from J, the junction contained 7 bases not matched to a gene. Germline-derived CDR1 and CDR2 are LGHNA and YSLEER. Here the CDR3 reads CASSQDVRGTSSYEQYF. The CDR3 bases are TGCGCCAGCAGCCAAGACGTGAGGGGGACTAGCTCCTACGAGCAGTACTTC.